The rows below give T cell receptor beta chains drawn from one sample of a study of PD-1 blockade in classical Hodgkin lymphoma. TCRdb keeps only in-frame clones here, not all; method: immunoSEQ multiplex PCR. The sample lists some 13,000 clones; around 84% were seen once. The sequences come from peripheral blood mononuclear cells (PBMCs), collected at baseline. The receptors derive from a human donor with classical Hodgkin lymphoma. Both conserved end residues are part of each CDR3. Each record gives: CDR3 DNA, CDR3 protein, clone size, J gene, D gene, CDR3 length, V gene. D genes are given only for firm matches. A clone size is listed for some rows: how often the clone was seen (once, few, many), or a class if it is expanded.

DNA: TGTGCCAGCAGCAGACTAGCGGGGGGGATCACCGGGGAGCTGTTTTTT
CDR3: CASSRLAGGITGELFF
size: .
J: TRBJ2-2
D: TRBD2
length: 16
V: TRBV7-9

DNA: TGTGCCAGCAGTGAAGCGCGGGGGTACAATGAGCAGTTCTTC
CDR3: CASSEARGYNEQFF
size: .
J: TRBJ2-1
D: TRBD2
length: 14
V: TRBV2

DNA: TGTGCCAGTAGTAGACTAGCGGGAGAAACGTATTCTTGGGGCAATGAGCAGTTCTTC
CDR3: CASSRLAGETYSWGNEQFF
size: .
J: TRBJ2-1
D: TRBD2
length: 19
V: TRBV19

DNA: TGTGCCAGCAGCGCAGGGGGGGCGAGCTCCTACGAGCAGTACTTC
CDR3: CASSAGGASSYEQYF
size: .
J: TRBJ2-7
D: .
length: 15
V: TRBV9

DNA: TGTGCCAGCAGTTTACTCGGTACTAGCGGGGGGCCCCCCACAGATACGCAGTATTTT
CDR3: CASSLLGTSGGPPTDTQYF
size: .
J: TRBJ2-3
D: TRBD2
length: 19
V: TRBV27

DNA: TGTGCCATCAGTGACCGGACTAGCGGGGGGGTGCAAGAGACCCAGTACTTC
CDR3: CAISDRTSGGVQETQYF
size: .
J: TRBJ2-5
D: TRBD2
length: 17
V: TRBV10-3

DNA: TGCGCCAGCAGCCCCCAACAGGGCGCAACTAATGAAAAACTGTTTTTT
CDR3: CASSPQQGATNEKLFF
size: .
J: TRBJ1-4
D: .
length: 16
V: TRBV4-1

DNA: TGTGCCAGCAGCCCCTGGGGGCTAGCGGGGCCCCCAGATACGCAGTATTTT
CDR3: CASSPWGLAGPPDTQYF
size: .
J: TRBJ2-3
D: TRBD2
length: 17
V: TRBV7-2

DNA: TGTGCCAGCAGTTACGCAGGGGACCAACTTACCTACGAGCAGTACTTC
CDR3: CASSYAGDQLTYEQYF
size: .
J: TRBJ2-7
D: .
length: 16
V: TRBV6-5

DNA: TGTGCCAGCAGCCCTGATCCGGGGGTGCCCATTACTGAGCAGTTCTTC
CDR3: CASSPDPGVPITEQFF
size: once
J: TRBJ2-1
D: .
length: 16
V: TRBV5-4

DNA: TGTGCCAGTAGCCGAACTAGCCGGCCGAACACCGGGGAGCTGTTTTTT
CDR3: CASSRTSRPNTGELFF
size: once
J: TRBJ2-2
D: .
length: 16
V: TRBV19

DNA: TGTGCCAGCAATTCACCCGGGACTCAGAACACTGAAGCTTTCTTT
CDR3: CASNSPGTQNTEAFF
size: few
J: TRBJ1-1
D: .
length: 15
V: TRBV6-1

DNA: TGCGCCAGCAGCCAAGATGGTAGGGGAGGAAACAATCAGCCCCAGCATTTT
CDR3: CASSQDGRGGNNQPQHF
size: .
J: TRBJ1-5
D: .
length: 17
V: TRBV4-1

DNA: TGTGCCTGGAGTGGGAGAGGATTTGGCACAGATACGCAGTATTTT
CDR3: CAWSGRGFGTDTQYF
size: once
J: TRBJ2-3
D: .
length: 15
V: TRBV30

DNA: TGTGCCAGCTCACCACAAGCGGGGGGGCCCTACGAGCAGTACTTC
CDR3: CASSPQAGGPYEQYF
size: once
J: TRBJ2-7
D: TRBD2
length: 15
V: TRBV18

DNA: TGTGCCAGTAGTCCCCGGGGCGGGGGCGGACGGAGCACCTACGAGCAGTACTTC
CDR3: CASSPRGGGGRSTYEQYF
size: .
J: TRBJ2-7
D: .
length: 18
V: TRBV19

DNA: TGCGCCAGCAGCCCTATCCCCGGACAGGCCGAAAAACTGTTTTTT
CDR3: CASSPIPGQAEKLFF
size: .
J: TRBJ1-4
D: TRBD1
length: 15
V: TRBV4-1

DNA: TGTGCCAGCAGCCAACTTTACACAGATACGCAGTATTTT
CDR3: CASSQLYTDTQYF
size: .
J: TRBJ2-3
D: .
length: 13
V: TRBV4-2

DNA: TGTGCCTGGAGTGCTAGCGGGGATTTTCGAGATACGCAGTATTTT
CDR3: CAWSASGDFRDTQYF
size: .
J: TRBJ2-3
D: TRBD2
length: 15
V: TRBV30

DNA: TGTGCCAGCAGCCCGAGGGGGGGATTACTAGCGGCGTACCAAGAGACCCAGTACTTC
CDR3: CASSPRGGLLAAYQETQYF
size: .
J: TRBJ2-5
D: TRBD2
length: 19
V: TRBV9

DNA: TGTGCCAGCAGTTATCAGGGGGGAGAATACGAGCAGTACTTC
CDR3: CASSYQGGEYEQYF
size: .
J: TRBJ2-7
D: .
length: 14
V: TRBV6-5

DNA: TGTGCCAGCAGGCAAGAATCGGAGCAGTACTTC
CDR3: CASRQESEQYF
size: .
J: TRBJ2-7
D: .
length: 11
V: TRBV6-5

DNA: TGTGCCAGCAGCTTAACCGGGGGGAATTCACCCCTCCACTTT
CDR3: CASSLTGGNSPLHF
size: .
J: TRBJ1-6
D: .
length: 14
V: TRBV11-2

DNA: TGTGCCAGCAGCCCTAAGCCTAACGAGCAGTACTTC
CDR3: CASSPKPNEQYF
size: .
J: TRBJ2-7
D: .
length: 12
V: TRBV11-1

DNA: TGCGCCAGCAGTGATAGTGATGGACAATTTGGCTATGGCTACACCTTC
CDR3: CASSDSDGQFGYGYTF
size: .
J: TRBJ1-2
D: .
length: 16
V: TRBV10-2

DNA: TGTGCCAGCAGCCAAGGCGGGGGGGACTACAATGAGCAGTTCTTC
CDR3: CASSQGGGDYNEQFF
size: .
J: TRBJ2-1
D: TRBD2
length: 15
V: TRBV4-2

DNA: TGTGCCAGCAGCTTAGCAGTTGGGCTAGCGGCCTACGAGCAGTACTTC
CDR3: CASSLAVGLAAYEQYF
size: .
J: TRBJ2-7
D: TRBD2
length: 16
V: TRBV7-8

DNA: TGTGCCAGCAGTCGCGGCGGATTCTCCTACAATGAGCAGTTCTTC
CDR3: CASSRGGFSYNEQFF
size: once
J: TRBJ2-1
D: .
length: 15
V: TRBV6-4

DNA: TGTGCCAGCAGTTACGGAATAGCGGGGGCCTACAATGAGCAGTTCTTC
CDR3: CASSYGIAGAYNEQFF
size: .
J: TRBJ2-1
D: TRBD2
length: 16
V: TRBV6-5

DNA: TGTGCCAGCAGCTCTGAGAGCTTGGGCTCTGGAAACACCATATATTTT
CDR3: CASSSESLGSGNTIYF
size: .
J: TRBJ1-3
D: .
length: 16
V: TRBV5-5

DNA: TGCGCCAGCAGCCGGGTCCTACAGGGTTACGAGCAGTACTTC
CDR3: CASSRVLQGYEQYF
size: once
J: TRBJ2-7
D: .
length: 14
V: TRBV4-1

DNA: TGTGCCAGCAGCGTCGGACAGGGATCATCAGAAGCTTTCTTT
CDR3: CASSVGQGSSEAFF
size: .
J: TRBJ1-1
D: TRBD1
length: 14
V: TRBV11-1

DNA: TGTGCCAGCAGTTACTCTGGGGCAGGGGACTATGGCTACACCTTC
CDR3: CASSYSGAGDYGYTF
size: once
J: TRBJ1-2
D: .
length: 15
V: TRBV6-6

DNA: TGTGCCAGCAGCTCCCACGAGCAGTACTTC
CDR3: CASSSHEQYF
size: .
J: TRBJ2-7
D: .
length: 10
V: TRBV21-1

DNA: TGTGCCAGCAGCTTAGTCGGGGGCTTTAATCAGCCCCAGCATTTT
CDR3: CASSLVGGFNQPQHF
size: .
J: TRBJ1-5
D: .
length: 15
V: TRBV7-9

DNA: TGTGCCTGGGACACGACTAGCGGGGACCAGCAGTACTTC
CDR3: CAWDTTSGDQQYF
size: .
J: TRBJ2-7
D: TRBD2
length: 13
V: TRBV30

DNA: TGTGCCAGCAGTTACTGGGCAGATGGCCAAGAGACCCAGTACTTC
CDR3: CASSYWADGQETQYF
size: .
J: TRBJ2-5
D: .
length: 15
V: TRBV6-5

DNA: TGTGCCAGCAGCTTCTGGACAGGGCCGAACACCGGGGAGCTGTTTTTT
CDR3: CASSFWTGPNTGELFF
size: .
J: TRBJ2-2
D: TRBD1
length: 16
V: TRBV7-9

DNA: TGCGCCAGCAGCCAAGGGGATGTAGGGTATAATTCACCCCTCCACTTT
CDR3: CASSQGDVGYNSPLHF
size: .
J: TRBJ1-6
D: .
length: 16
V: TRBV4-1

DNA: TGTGCCAGCAGTCCGGACAGGGGCGATACGAGCAATCAGCCCCAGCATTTT
CDR3: CASSPDRGDTSNQPQHF
size: .
J: TRBJ1-5
D: TRBD1
length: 17
V: TRBV27

DNA: TGCGCCAGCAGGTTAGGGACACCAACCTACAATGAGCAGTTCTTC
CDR3: CASRLGTPTYNEQFF
size: .
J: TRBJ2-1
D: .
length: 15
V: TRBV4-1

DNA: TGTGCCAGCAGCTTAACCCGGGACAGGGTCAATGAGCAGTTCTTC
CDR3: CASSLTRDRVNEQFF
size: .
J: TRBJ2-1
D: TRBD1
length: 15
V: TRBV7-9

DNA: TGTGCTAGCAGCCCAAATATCGGTTCCTACAATGAGCAGTTCTTC
CDR3: CASSPNIGSYNEQFF
size: .
J: TRBJ2-1
D: .
length: 15
V: TRBV7-7

DNA: TGTGCCAGCAGCCCCCAGACGACTAGCGGGAGGAATGTGCAGTTCTTC
CDR3: CASSPQTTSGRNVQFF
size: .
J: TRBJ2-1
D: TRBD2
length: 16
V: TRBV7-2

DNA: TGTGCCAGCAGCAAAGGGGCCAGGATGTATAGCAATCAGCCCCAGCATTTT
CDR3: CASSKGARMYSNQPQHF
size: .
J: TRBJ1-5
D: .
length: 17
V: TRBV21-1

DNA: TGTGCCGGCGCCCAGCGGGCGAGCACCGGGGAGCTGTTTTTT
CDR3: CAGAQRASTGELFF
size: .
J: TRBJ2-2
D: .
length: 14
V: TRBV7-2